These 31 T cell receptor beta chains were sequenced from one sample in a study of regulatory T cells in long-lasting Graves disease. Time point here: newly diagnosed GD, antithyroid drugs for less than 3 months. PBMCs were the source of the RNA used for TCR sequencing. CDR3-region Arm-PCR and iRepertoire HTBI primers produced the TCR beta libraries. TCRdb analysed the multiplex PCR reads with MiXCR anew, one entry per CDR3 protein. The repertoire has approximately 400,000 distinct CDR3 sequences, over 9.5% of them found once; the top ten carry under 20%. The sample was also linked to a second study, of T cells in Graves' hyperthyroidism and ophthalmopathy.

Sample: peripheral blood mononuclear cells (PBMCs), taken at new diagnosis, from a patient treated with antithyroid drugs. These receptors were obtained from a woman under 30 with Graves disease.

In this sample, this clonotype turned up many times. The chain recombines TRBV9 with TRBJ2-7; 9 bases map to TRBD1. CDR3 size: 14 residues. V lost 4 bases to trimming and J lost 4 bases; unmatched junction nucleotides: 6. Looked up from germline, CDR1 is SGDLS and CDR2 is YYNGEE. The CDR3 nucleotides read TGTGCCAGCAGCCCCCCCGGGACAGGGTACGAGCAGTACTTC. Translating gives CASSPPGTGYEQYF.

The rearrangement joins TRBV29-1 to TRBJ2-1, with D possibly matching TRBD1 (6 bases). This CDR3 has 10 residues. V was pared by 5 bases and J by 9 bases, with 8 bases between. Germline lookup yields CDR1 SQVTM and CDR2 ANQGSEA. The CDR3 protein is CSVYRAEQFF. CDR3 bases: TGCAGCGTTTACAGGGCTGAGCAGTTCTTC.

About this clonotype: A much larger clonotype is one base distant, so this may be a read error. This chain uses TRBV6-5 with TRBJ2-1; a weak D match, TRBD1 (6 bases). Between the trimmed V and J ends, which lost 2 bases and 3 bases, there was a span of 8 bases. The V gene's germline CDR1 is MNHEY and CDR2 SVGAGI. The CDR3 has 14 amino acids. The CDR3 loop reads CASSYRTDYNEQFF. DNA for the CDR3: TGTGCCAGCAGTTACAGGACAGACTACAATGAGCAGTTCTTC.

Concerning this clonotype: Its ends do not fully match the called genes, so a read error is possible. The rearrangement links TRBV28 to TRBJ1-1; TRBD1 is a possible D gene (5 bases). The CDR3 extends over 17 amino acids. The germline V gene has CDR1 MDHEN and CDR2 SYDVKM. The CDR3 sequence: CANSLAVREFPNREAFF. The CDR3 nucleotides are TGTGCCAACAGTTTGGCGGTTAGAGAATTCCCCAACAGGGAAGCTTTCTTT.

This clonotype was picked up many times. The CDR3 DNA sequence: TGTGCCACCAGCAGTCCTAGGGGACGGGAGGGCCTGGAGACCCAGTACTTC. Residues: CATSSPRGREGLETQYF. The rearrangement joins TRBV15 to TRBJ2-5; 8 bases are shared with TRBD2. Looked up from germline, CDR1 is LNHNV and CDR2 is YYDKDF (reference sequence). The ends lost 3 bases at V and 5 bases at J; junction bases unmatched: 14. CDR3 length equals 17 residues.

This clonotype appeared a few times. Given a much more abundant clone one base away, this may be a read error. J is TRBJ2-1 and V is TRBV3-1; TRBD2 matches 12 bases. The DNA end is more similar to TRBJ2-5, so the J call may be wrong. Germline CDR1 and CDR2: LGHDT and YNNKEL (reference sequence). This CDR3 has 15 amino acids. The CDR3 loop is CASSRLAGEHETQYF. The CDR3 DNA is TGTGCCAGCAGCCGACTAGCGGGAGAGCATGAGACCCAGTACTTC.

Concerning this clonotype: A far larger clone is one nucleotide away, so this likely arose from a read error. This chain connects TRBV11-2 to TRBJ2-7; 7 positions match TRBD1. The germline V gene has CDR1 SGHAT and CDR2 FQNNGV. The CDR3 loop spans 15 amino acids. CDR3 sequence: CAGSLYTGTDYEQYF. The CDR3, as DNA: TGTGCCGGCAGCTTGTACACCGGGACAGACTACGAGCAGTACTTC.

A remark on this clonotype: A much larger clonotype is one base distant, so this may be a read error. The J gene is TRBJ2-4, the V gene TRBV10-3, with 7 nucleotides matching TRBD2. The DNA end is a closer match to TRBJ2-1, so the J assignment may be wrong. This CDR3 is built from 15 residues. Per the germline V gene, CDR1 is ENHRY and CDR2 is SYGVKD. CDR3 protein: CAISYRIGGYDEQFF. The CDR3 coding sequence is TGTGCCATCAGTTACCGGATCGGGGGGTATGATGAGCAGTTCTTC.

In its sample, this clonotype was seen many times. The CDR3: CASSFGSTGKLFF. DNA for the CDR3: TGTGCCAGCAGTTTCGGATCCACGGGAAAACTGTTTTTT. The rearrangement links TRBV27 to TRBJ1-4; no definite D call. This CDR3 contains 13 residues. CDR1 is MNHEY and CDR2 is SMNVEV in the germline V gene (reference sequence). V lost 3 bases and J lost 10, with 12 bases in between. Looking up the rest from reference TRBV27 and TRBJ1-4 gives the full variable domain: EAQVTQNPRYLITVTGKKLTVTCSQNMNHEYMSWYRQDPGLGLRQIYYSMNVEVTDKGDVPEGYKVSRKEKRNFPLILESPSPNQTSLYFCASSFGSTGKLFFGSGTQLSVL.

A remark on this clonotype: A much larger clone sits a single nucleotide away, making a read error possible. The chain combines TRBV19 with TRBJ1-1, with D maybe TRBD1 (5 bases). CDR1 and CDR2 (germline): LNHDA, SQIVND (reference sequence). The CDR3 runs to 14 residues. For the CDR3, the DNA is TGTGCCAGTGGTATGCCCCAGGGCACGACTGAAGCTTTCTTT. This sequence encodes CASGMPQGTTEAFF.

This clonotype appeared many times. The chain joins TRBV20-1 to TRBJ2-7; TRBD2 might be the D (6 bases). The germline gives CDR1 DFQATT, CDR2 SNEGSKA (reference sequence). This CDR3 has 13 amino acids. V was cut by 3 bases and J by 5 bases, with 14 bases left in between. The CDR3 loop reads CSASIAAPNEQYF. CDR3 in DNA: TGCAGTGCTAGCATAGCGGCCCCCAACGAGCAGTACTTC.

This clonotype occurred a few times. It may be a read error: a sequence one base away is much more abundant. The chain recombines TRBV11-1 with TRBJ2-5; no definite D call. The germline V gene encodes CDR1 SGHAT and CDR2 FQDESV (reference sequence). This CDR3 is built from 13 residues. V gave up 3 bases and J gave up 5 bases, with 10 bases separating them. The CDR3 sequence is CASSFAPRETQYF. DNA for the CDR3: TGTGCCAGCAGCTTCGCCCCTCGCGAGACCCAGTACTTC.

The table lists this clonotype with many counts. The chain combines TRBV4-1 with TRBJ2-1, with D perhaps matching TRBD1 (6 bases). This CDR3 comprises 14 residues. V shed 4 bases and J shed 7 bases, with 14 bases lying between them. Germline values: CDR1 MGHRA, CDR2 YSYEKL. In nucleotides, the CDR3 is TGCGCCAGCAGCCTTGGGGGCAGCGGAAATGAGCAGTTCTTC. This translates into CASSLGGSGNEQFF.

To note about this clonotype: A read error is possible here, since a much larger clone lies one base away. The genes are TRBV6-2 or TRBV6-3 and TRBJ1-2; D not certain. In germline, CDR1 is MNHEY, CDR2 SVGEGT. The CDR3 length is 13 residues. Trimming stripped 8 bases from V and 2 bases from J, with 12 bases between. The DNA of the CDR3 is TGTGCCAGCGGGAGCCTGCGAAACTATGGCTACACCTTC. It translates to CASGSLRNYGYTF.

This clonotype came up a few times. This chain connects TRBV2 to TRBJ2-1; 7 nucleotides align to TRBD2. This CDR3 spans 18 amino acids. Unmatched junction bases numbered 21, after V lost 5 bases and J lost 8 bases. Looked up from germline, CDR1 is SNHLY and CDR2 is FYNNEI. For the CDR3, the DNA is TGTGCCAGCAGTTTTCGACGGAGGAGACTAGGAAGCGGGGATGAGCAGTTCTTC. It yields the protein CASSFRRRRLGSGDEQFF.

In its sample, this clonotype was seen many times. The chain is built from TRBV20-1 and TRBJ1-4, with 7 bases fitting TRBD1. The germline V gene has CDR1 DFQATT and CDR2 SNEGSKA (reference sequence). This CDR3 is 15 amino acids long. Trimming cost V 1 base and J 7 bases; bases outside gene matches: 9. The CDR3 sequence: CSARGIQGSSEKLFF. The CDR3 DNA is TGCAGTGCTAGAGGCATACAGGGGTCGAGTGAAAAACTGTTTTTT.

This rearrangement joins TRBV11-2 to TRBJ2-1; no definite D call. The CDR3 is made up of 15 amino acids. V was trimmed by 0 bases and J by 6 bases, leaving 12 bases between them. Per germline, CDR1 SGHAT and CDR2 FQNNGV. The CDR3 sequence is CASSLDPLLLNEQFF. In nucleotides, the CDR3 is TGTGCCAGCAGCTTAGATCCCCTCCTCCTCAATGAGCAGTTCTTC.

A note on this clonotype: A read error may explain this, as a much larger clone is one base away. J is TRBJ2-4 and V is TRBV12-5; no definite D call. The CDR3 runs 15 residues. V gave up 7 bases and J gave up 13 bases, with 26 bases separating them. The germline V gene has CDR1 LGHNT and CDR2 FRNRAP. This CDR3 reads CASASLGRAFYEQYF. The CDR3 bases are TGTGCTAGTGCCTCGCTGGGAAGGGCCTTCTATGAGCAGTACTTC.

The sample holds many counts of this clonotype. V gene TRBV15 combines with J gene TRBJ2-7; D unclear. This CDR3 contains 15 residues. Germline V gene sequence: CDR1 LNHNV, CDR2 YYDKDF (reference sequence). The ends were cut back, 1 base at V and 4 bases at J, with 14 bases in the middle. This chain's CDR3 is CATSRGTDRLYEQYF. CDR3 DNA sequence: TGTGCCACCAGCAGAGGGACCGATAGACTTTACGAGCAGTACTTC.

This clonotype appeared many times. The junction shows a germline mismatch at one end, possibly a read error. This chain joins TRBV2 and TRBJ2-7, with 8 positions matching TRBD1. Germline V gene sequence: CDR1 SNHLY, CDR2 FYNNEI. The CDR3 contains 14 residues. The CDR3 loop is CASSPDRDSHEQYF. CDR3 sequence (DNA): TGTGCCAGCAGTCCGGACAGGGACTCCCACGAGCAGTACTTC. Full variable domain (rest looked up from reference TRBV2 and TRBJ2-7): EPEVTQTPSHQVTQMGQEVILRCVPISNHLYFYWYRQILGQKVEFLVSFYNNEISEKSEIFDDQFSVERPDGSNFTLKIRSTKLEDSAMYFCASSPDRDSHEQYFGPGTRLTVT.

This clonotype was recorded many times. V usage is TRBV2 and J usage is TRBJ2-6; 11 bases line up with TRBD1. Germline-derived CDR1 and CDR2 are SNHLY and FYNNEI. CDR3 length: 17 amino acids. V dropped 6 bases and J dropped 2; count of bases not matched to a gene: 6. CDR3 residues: CASSRDRGLPGANVLTF. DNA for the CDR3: TGTGCCAGCAGCCGGGACAGGGGGTTACCTGGGGCCAACGTCCTGACTTTC.

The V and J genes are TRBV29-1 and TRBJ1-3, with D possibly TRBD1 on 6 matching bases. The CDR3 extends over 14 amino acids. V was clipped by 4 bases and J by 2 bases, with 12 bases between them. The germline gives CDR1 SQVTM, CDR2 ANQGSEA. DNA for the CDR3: TGCAGCGTTGTCACAGGGAACCCTGGAAACACCATATATTTT. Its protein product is CSVVTGNPGNTIYF. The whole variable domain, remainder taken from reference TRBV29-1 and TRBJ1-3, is SAVISQKPSRDICQRGTSLTIQCQVDSQVTMMFWYRQQPGQSLTLIATANQGSEATYESGFVIDKFPISRPNLTFSTLTVSNMSPEDSSIYLCSVVTGNPGNTIYFGEGSWLTVV.

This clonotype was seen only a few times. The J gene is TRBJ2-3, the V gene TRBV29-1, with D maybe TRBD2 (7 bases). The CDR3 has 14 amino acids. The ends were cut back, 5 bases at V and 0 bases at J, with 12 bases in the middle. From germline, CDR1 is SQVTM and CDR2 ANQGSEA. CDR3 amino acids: CSVLGGASTDTQYF. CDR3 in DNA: TGCAGCGTTTTGGGGGGGGCTAGCACAGATACGCAGTATTTT.

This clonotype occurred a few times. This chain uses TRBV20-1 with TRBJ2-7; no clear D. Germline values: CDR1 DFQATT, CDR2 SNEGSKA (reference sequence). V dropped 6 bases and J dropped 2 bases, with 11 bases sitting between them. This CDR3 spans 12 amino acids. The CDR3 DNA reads TGCAGTGCGAAGACTGGGCCCTACGAGCAGTACGTC. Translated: CSAKTGPYEQYV.

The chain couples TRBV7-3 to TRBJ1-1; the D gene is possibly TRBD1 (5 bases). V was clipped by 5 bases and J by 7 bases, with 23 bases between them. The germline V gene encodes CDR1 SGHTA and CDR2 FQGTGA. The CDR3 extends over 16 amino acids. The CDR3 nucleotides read TGTGCCAGCAGCCGGTATGGGACGGCAAGCGATAGTGAAGCTTTCTTT. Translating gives CASSRYGTASDSEAFF.

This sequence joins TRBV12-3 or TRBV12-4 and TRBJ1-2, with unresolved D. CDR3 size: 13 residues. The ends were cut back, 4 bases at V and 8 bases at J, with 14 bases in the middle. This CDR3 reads CASSSDRRSGYTF. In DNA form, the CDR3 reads TGTGCCAGCAGTTCAGACCGCAGAAGCGGCTACACCTTC.

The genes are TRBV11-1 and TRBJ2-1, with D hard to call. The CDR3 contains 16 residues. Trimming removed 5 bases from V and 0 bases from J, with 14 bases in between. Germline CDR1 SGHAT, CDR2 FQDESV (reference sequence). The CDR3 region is CASSHRRQSSYNEQFF. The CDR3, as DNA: TGTGCCAGCAGCCATCGACGTCAGAGCTCCTACAATGAGCAGTTCTTC.

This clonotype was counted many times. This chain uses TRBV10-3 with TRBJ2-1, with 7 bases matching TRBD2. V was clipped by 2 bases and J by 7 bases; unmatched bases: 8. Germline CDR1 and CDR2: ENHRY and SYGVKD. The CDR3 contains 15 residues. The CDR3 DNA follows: TGTGCCATCAGTGAGGGTTTTGGCGGGAGAAATGAGCAGTTCTTC. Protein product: CAISEGFGGRNEQFF.

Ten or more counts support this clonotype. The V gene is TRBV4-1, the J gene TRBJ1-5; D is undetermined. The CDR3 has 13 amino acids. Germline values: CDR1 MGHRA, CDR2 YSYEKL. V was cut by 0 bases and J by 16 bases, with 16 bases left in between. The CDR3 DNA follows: TGCGCCAGCAGCCAAGAGTCAGTCGGTGTCCCCCATTTT. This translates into CASSQESVGVPHF.

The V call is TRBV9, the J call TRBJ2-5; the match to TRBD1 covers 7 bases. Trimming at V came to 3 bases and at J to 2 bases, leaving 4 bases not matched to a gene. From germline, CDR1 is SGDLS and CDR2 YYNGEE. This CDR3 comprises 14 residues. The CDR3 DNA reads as TGTGCCAGCAGCGGCCCGGGACAGCAAGAGACCCAGTACTTC. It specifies CASSGPGQQETQYF. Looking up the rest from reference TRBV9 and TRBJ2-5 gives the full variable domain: DSGVTQTPKHLITATGQRVTLRCSPRSGDLSVYWYQQSLDQGLQFLIQYYNGEERAKGNILERFSAQQFPDLHSELNLSSLELGDSALYFCASSGPGQQETQYFGPGTRLLVL.

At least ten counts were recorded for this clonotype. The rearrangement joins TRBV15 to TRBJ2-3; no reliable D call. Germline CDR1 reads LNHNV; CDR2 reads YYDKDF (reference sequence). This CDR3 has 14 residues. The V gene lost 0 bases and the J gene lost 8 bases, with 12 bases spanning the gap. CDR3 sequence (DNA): TGTGCCACCAGCAGAGATCGGACCCCCAGTACGCAGTATTTT. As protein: CATSRDRTPSTQYF.